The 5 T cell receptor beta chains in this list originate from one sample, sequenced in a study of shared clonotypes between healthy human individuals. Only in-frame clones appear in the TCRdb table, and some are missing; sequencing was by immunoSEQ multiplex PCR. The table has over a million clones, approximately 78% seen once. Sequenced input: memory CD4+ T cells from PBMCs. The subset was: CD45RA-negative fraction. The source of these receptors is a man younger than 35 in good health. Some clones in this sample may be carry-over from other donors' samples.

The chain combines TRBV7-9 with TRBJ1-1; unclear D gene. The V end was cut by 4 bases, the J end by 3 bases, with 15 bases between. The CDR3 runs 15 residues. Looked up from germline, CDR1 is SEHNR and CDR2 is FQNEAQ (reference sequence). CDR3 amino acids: CASSSYPLEDTEAFF. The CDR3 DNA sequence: TGTGCCAGCAGCTCCTACCCTCTCGAGGACACTGAAGCTTTCTTT.

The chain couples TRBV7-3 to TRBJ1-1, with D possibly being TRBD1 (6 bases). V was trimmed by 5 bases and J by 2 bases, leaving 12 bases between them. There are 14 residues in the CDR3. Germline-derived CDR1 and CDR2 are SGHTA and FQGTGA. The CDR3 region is CASSESQGNTEAFF. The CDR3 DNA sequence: TGTGCCAGCAGCGAATCACAGGGAAACACTGAAGCTTTCTTT.

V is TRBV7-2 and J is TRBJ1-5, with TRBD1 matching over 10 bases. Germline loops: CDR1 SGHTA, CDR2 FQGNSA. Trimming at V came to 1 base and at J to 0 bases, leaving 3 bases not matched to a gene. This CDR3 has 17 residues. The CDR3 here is CASSLGDRGFSNQPQHF. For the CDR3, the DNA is TGTGCCAGCAGCTTAGGGGACAGGGGATTTAGCAATCAGCCCCAGCATTTT.

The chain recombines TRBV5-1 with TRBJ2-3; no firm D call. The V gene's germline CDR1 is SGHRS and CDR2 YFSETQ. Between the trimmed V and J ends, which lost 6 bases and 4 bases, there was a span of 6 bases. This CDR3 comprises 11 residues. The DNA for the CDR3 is TGCGCCAGCACGTTTTCAGATACGCAGTATTTT. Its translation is CASTFSDTQYF.

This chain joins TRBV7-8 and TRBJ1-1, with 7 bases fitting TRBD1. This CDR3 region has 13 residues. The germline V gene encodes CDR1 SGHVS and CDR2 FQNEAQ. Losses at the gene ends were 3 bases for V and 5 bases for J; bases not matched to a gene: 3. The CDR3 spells CASSLTGRTEAFF. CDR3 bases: TGTGCCAGCAGCTTGACAGGGAGAACTGAAGCTTTCTTT.